This T cell receptor (beta chain) was sequenced during a study of blood T cell repertoires in COVID-19. Study overall: COVID-19 samples collected from the United States, Italy and Spain covered acute and convalescent phases.

This clone was observed once. Trimming pared 0 bases from V and 5 bases from J, leaving 7 bases between. The CDR3 runs to 13 residues. Germline CDR1 reads MGHRA; CDR2 reads YSYEKL. Original methodology: It was from reference gene primer amplification that nucleated cell counts were estimated. Sequencing used immunoSEQ multiplex PCR; TCRdb keeps in-frame clones, though not all of them. That table gives V, J and clone size, and the DNA gave D and trimming. This sample carries about 170,000 clones, 88% of them seen once, and the ten largest clones take around 2.1%. The rearrangement links TRBV4-1 to TRBJ1-1, with D unclear. The sequence came from a man aged 50 to 60 who had recovered from COVID-19. The source material was peripheral blood. As DNA, the CDR3 is TGCGCCAGCAGCCAAGATGTTGAGACTGAAGCTTTCTTT. The encoded protein is CASSQDVETEAFF.